This T cell receptor (beta chain) was obtained from a study of T cell repertoires in cytomegalovirus infection. Study findings and constraints: In two of eight donors, the top clonotype was HLA-C-restricted CMV-specific. Frequencies of public TCR beta families were cumulated, and this identified carriers of CMV plus the relevant HLA.

A remark on this clonotype: Its antigen is still unknown.

Each CDR3 protein is one row after TCRdb ran MiXCR on the reads. The data show fewer than 250,000 distinct CDR3 sequences, with around an eighth seen just once and 1.5% to 2% held by the top ten. Sequencing was performed on PBMCs. The TCR sequence derives from a human donor in good health (CMV status not recorded). Some clones in this sample may be carry-over from other donors' samples.

The CDR3: CASTPVPVTEAFF. The CDR3 DNA follows: TGTGCCAGTACCCCGGTCCCCGTGACTGAAGCTTTCTTT. V usage is TRBV19 and J usage is TRBJ1-1; D remains ambiguous. The CDR3 length is 13 residues. CDR1 is LNHDA and CDR2 is SQIVND in the germline V gene (reference sequence). With 7 bases removed from V and 5 bases from J, the gap between germline ends came to 14 bases.